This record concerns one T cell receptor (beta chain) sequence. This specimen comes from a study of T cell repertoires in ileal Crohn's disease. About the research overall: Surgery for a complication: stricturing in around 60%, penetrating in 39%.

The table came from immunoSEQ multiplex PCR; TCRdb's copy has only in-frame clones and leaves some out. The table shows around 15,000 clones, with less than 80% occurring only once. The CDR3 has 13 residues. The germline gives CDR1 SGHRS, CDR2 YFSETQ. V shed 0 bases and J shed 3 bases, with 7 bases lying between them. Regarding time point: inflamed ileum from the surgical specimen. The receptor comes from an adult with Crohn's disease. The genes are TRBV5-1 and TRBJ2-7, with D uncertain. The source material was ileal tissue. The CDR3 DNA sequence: TGCGCCAGCAGCTTGGATCCCATCTACGAGCAGTACTTC. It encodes CASSLDPIYEQYF.